A selection of T cell receptor beta chains follows, all from one sample in a study of cytomegalovirus exposure and HLA in healthy donors. TCRdb's copy holds only in-frame clones and misses some; the assay was immunoSEQ multiplex PCR. The top ten hold about 4.4% of the sample, which has about 190,000 clones, under 80% seen once. Sequenced sample: PBMCs. Every receptor here comes from a man aged 30 to 45 in good health and CMV-seropositive. CDR3s include the opening cysteine and the closing phenylalanine or tryptophan. A D gene is named only where the DNA matches it firmly. Only part of the rows carry a size: once, few, many, or a class if the clone is expanded.

>NA|TRBD1|TRBJ2-5|TRBV5-1
TGCGCCAGCAGCTTGCTGGCGACAGGGGGCTTGGAGACCCAGTACTTC
CASSLLATGGLETQYF
>NA|NA|TRBJ1-1|TRBV6-1
TGTGCCAGCAGTCGGCTGGTGGGGACAGAAGCTTTCTTT
CASSRLVGTEAFF
>NA|NA|TRBJ2-7|TRBV15
TGTGCCACCAGCCTAACCATAAGCTCCTACGAGCAGTACTTC
CATSLTISSYEQYF
>once|TRBD2|TRBJ2-1|TRBV4-2
TGTGCCAGCAGCCATCTAGCGGGGGGGGATGAGCAGTTCTTC
CASSHLAGGDEQFF
>NA|TRBD2|TRBJ2-1|TRBV25-1
TGTGCCAGTCAGACTAGCGGGAGATGGAATGAGCAGTTCTTC
CASQTSGRWNEQFF
>NA|NA|TRBJ2-5|TRBV2
TGTGCCAGCAGTGAAGGGTTAGCGATTTCCCAAGAGACCCAGTACTTC
CASSEGLAISQETQYF
>NA|NA|TRBJ2-3|TRBV9
TGTGCCAGCAGCGTAGCTGGGGGGGGGCCCACAGATACGCAGTATTTT
CASSVAGGGPTDTQYF
>NA|TRBD1|TRBJ2-7|TRBV7-8
TGTGCCAGCAGCTTCAGGGGGCTGGACGAGCAGTACTTC
CASSFRGLDEQYF
>NA|TRBD1|TRBJ2-3|TRBV19
TGTGCCAGTAGTGCTCGGGACAGGGTTGTTTCAGATACGCAGTATTTT
CASSARDRVVSDTQYF
>NA|NA|TRBJ2-1|TRBV7-6
TGTGCCAGCAGCTCAATTGGCGGGTCTTCTAATGAGCAGTTCTTC
CASSSIGGSSNEQFF
>few|NA|TRBJ1-1|TRBV19
TGTGCCAGTGGCAGGGGGAACACTGAAGCTTTCTTT
CASGRGNTEAFF
>NA|TRBD2|TRBJ2-3|TRBV11-3
TGTGCCAGCAGCTCCGAGCGGGGCGCTAGCACAGATACGCAGTATTTT
CASSSERGASTDTQYF
>NA|TRBD2|TRBJ2-3|TRBV9
TGTGCCAGCAGCGTATGGTCCAGCGGGGCCGCAGATACGCAGTATTTT
CASSVWSSGAADTQYF
>few|NA|TRBJ1-4|TRBV6-5
TGTGCCAGCAGTTACAGGGGGAAGGAAAAACTGTTTTTT
CASSYRGKEKLFF
>NA|TRBD2|TRBJ2-1|TRBV28
TGTGCCAGCAGACAAACTAGCGGGAACTACAATGAGCAGTTCTTC
CASRQTSGNYNEQFF
>NA|NA|TRBJ2-2|TRBV7-3
TGTGCCAGCAGCTTAAGCGGGTCTAGGACCGGGGAGCTGTTTTTT
CASSLSGSRTGELFF
>NA|NA|TRBJ1-1|TRBV6-5
TGTGCCAGCAGTTACCAGGGTCAGGCTAACACTGAAGCTTTCTTT
CASSYQGQANTEAFF
>NA|NA|TRBJ2-2|TRBV10-3
TGTGCCATCAGTGGAGGGGACATTAACACCGGGGAGCTGTTTTTT
CAISGGDINTGELFF
>NA|NA|TRBJ1-6|TRBV5-1
TGCGCCAGCAGTAGGGCAGGGGTTGATTCACCCCTCCACTTT
CASSRAGVDSPLHF
>NA|TRBD2|TRBJ2-3|TRBV6-5
TGTGCCAGCAGTTACCGGGGGGGCGTTGGCACAGATACGCAGTATTTT
CASSYRGGVGTDTQYF
>NA|TRBD2|TRBJ2-5|TRBV5-8
TGTGCCAGCAGCCTACGCCCCACGCGACTAGCGGGGGCCTTGAATTACTTC
CASSLRPTRLAGALNYF
>NA|TRBD2|TRBJ2-7|TRBV7-2
TGTGCCAGCAGCCTCAGCCGACTAGCGGCCTACGAGCAGTACTTC
CASSLSRLAAYEQYF
>NA|TRBD2|TRBJ2-3|TRBV27
TGTGCCAGCAGTTTATCGGCGGGAGTAGATACGCAGTATTTT
CASSLSAGVDTQYF
>NA|TRBD2|TRBJ2-1|TRBV28
TGTGCCAGCAGTTTCTATACTAGCGGGAGACGTCCCCACAATGAGCAGTTCTTC
CASSFYTSGRRPHNEQFF